Shown below are 3 T cell receptor beta chains from a single sample sequenced in a study of cytomegalovirus exposure and HLA in healthy donors (TCRdb year 2017). Library prep was done by the immunoSEQ multiplex PCR assay. A mixture of 60 forward primers for TCR Vbeta segments and 13 reverse primers for TCR Jbeta segments was used in the multiplex PCR. Drawn from immuneACCESS, this table holds only the in-frame rearrangements with V and J called that TCRdb kept. Clones are partly lost; checked studies trace under half to an unresolved V gene and leave the rest unexplained. In this sample the table shows about 150,000 clones, 70% to 90% of which occur a single time. The ten largest clones take up around 5.6% of the sample. The specimen sequenced was PBMCs. Source of these receptors: a woman in her forties in good health and CMV-seropositive.

This chain uses TRBV9 with TRBJ2-3; 7 positions match TRBD2. The CDR3 length is 15 residues. V lost 2 bases, J lost 0 bases, and 3 bases stayed unmatched. Germline V CDR1 and CDR2: SGDLS, YYNGEE. The CDR3 protein is CASSVLAVSTDTQYF. CDR3 bases: TGTGCCAGCAGCGTCCTAGCGGTTAGCACAGATACGCAGTATTTT. Complete variable domain (other parts from reference TRBV9 and TRBJ2-3): DSGVTQTPKHLITATGQRVTLRCSPRSGDLSVYWYQQSLDQGLQFLIQYYNGEERAKGNILERFSAQQFPDLHSELNLSSLELGDSALYFCASSVLAVSTDTQYFGPGTRLTVL.

As regards this clone: Other DNA sequences in the same sample also yield this CDR3. This chain joins TRBV5-4 and TRBJ2-3; TRBD2 aligns across 13 bases. CDR3 length: 16 amino acids. V gave up 4 bases and J gave up 4 bases; unmatched junction bases: 6. Germline CDR1 reads SGHNT; CDR2 reads YYREEE (reference sequence). CDR3 DNA: TGTGCCAGCAGCCAGGGGGGACTAGCGGGATCAGATACGCAGTATTTT. It yields the protein CASSQGGLAGSDTQYF. Filled out from reference TRBV5-4 and TRBJ2-3, the complete variable domain reads ETGVTQSPTHLIKTRGQQVTLRCSSQSGHNTVSWYQQALGQGPQFIFQYYREEENGRGNFPPRFSGLQFPNYSSELNVNALELDDSALYLCASSQGGLAGSDTQYFGPGTRLTVL.

The chain joins TRBV6-1 to TRBJ2-7; TRBD2 agrees at 8 bases. Germline loops: CDR1 MNHNS, CDR2 SASEGT. The CDR3 extends over 14 amino acids. The V and J ends lost 6 bases and 7 bases, in that order; junction bases with no gene match: 11. CDR3 protein: CASSADGQRGEQYF. Here the CDR3 DNA reads TGTGCCAGCAGCGCGGATGGCCAGCGGGGGGAGCAGTACTTC.